This T cell receptor (beta chain) stems from a study of cytomegalovirus exposure and HLA in healthy donors. Regarding this clone: What it recognizes is unknown.

The CDR3 extends over 16 amino acids. The V and J ends lost 9 bases and 0 bases, in that order; junction bases with no gene match: 11. Study outcomes and limitations: Later analysis demonstrated an association between a missense DCLRE1C variant and TCR beta V- and J-gene trimming. CMV serostatus was the only recorded immune exposure for donors.

60 Vbeta and 13 Jbeta primers were used in PCR. Method: immunoSEQ multiplex PCR; TCRdb's copy keeps in-frame clones and lacks some. The sample has approximately 150,000 clones, approximately 78% seen once. The clonotype originates from a woman in her thirties or forties in good health and CMV-seropositive. This sequence joins TRBV23-1 and TRBJ1-3; 7 bases are shared with TRBD1. TRBV23-1 is reported as an ORF; its role is uncertain. Material for sequencing was PBMCs. CDR3 nucleotide sequence: TGCGCCAGGCCCCCGGGACAGCTGAACTCTGGAAACACCATATATTTT. Its protein is CARPPGQLNSGNTIYF.